The 31 T cell receptor beta chains given below trace back to one sample, sequenced in a study of blood T cell repertoires in COVID-19. Profiling relied on immunoSEQ multiplex PCR, and the TCRdb table lists in-frame clones only, not all of them. This table holds tens of thousands of clones, roughly three quarters found once. Input material: peripheral blood. The receptors come from a woman aged 45-59 years with acute or convalescent COVID-19.

The genes are TRBV19 and TRBJ1-1; 9 bases are a match to TRBD1. The germline V gene has CDR1 LNHDA and CDR2 SQIVND (reference sequence). With 4 bases clipped from V and 6 bases from J, the junction kept 12 bases outside the gene matches. The CDR3 has 16 amino acids. In nucleotides, the CDR3 is TGTGCCAGTAGTAAATATTCGGGACAGGGAGGGGCTGAAGCTTTCTTT. It yields the protein CASSKYSGQGGAEAFF.

The chain recombines TRBV11-2 with TRBJ1-2; 10 bases fit TRBD1. Germline V gene sequence: CDR1 SGHAT, CDR2 FQNNGV. V trimming: 0 bases; J trimming: 8 bases; junction bases outside the gene matches: 9. The CDR3 covers 16 residues. The CDR3 DNA is TGTGCCAGCAGCTTAGAGGCCCGTGGGACAGGGGCGGGCTACACCTTC. It encodes CASSLEARGTGAGYTF. Full variable domain (missing parts from reference TRBV11-2 and TRBJ1-2): EAGVAQSPRYKIIEKRQSVAFWCNPISGHATLYWYQQILGQGPKLLIQFQNNGVVDDSQLPKDRFSAERLKGVDSTLKIQPAKLEDSAVYLCASSLEARGTGAGYTFGSGTRLTVV.

Here the CDR3 DNA reads TGTGCCAGTAGTACACAGGGGAATAGGGCTGAAGCTTTCTTT. This translates into CASSTQGNRAEAFF. This chain connects TRBV19 to TRBJ1-1, with 7 bases that match TRBD1. Germline lookup yields CDR1 LNHDA and CDR2 SQIVND (reference sequence). With 4 bases clipped from V and 6 bases from J, the junction kept 8 bases outside the gene matches. The CDR3 covers 14 residues.

The J gene is TRBJ1-5, the V gene TRBV28, with D unresolved. V was cut by 5 bases and J by 6 bases, with 11 bases left in between. Germline-derived CDR1 and CDR2 are MDHEN and SYDVKM. This CDR3 has 13 residues. The CDR3 region is CASSVTGRQPQHF. CDR3 DNA sequence: TGTGCCAGCAGTGTAACGGGTCGTCAGCCCCAGCATTTT.

The gene calls are TRBV3-1 (or the pseudogene TRBV3-2) and TRBJ2-7, with a possible D match to TRBD1 (5 bases). CDR1 LGHDT and CDR2 YNNKEL come from the germline V gene (reference sequence). This CDR3 contains 13 residues. Trimming took off 1 base at V and 6 bases at J, with 10 bases between the two ends. CDR3 loop: CASSQGRVGEQYF. CDR3 nucleotides: TGTGCCAGCAGCCAAGGCAGGGTGGGCGAGCAGTACTTC.

CDR3 in DNA: TGTGCCAGCATTTACTACCAAGAGACCCAGTACTTC. It codes for CASIYYQETQYF. J is TRBJ2-5 and V is TRBV2; D uncertain. CDR1 SNHLY and CDR2 FYNNEI come from the germline V gene. The V end was cut by 7 bases, the J end by 0 bases, with 6 bases between. The CDR3 totals 12 residues.

In nucleotides, the CDR3 is TGTGCCTGGGGGAGCGGGGGGACAGCCTATCAGCCCCAGCATTTT. Amino acids: CAWGSGGTAYQPQHF. This chain connects TRBV30 to TRBJ1-5, with 7 bases fitting TRBD1. The V gene end was trimmed by 5 bases and the J gene end by 5 bases; junction bases not matched to a gene: 12. The germline V gene has CDR1 GTSNPN and CDR2 SVGIG (reference sequence). The CDR3 is 15 amino acids. The complete variable domain, with remaining parts taken from reference TRBV30 and TRBJ1-5, reads SQTIHQWPATLVQPVGSPLSLECTVEGTSNPNLYWYRQAAGRGLQLLFYSVGIGQISSEVPQNLSASRPQDRQFILSSKKLLLSDSGFYLCAWGSGGTAYQPQHFGDGTRLSIL.

This clone has a handful of counts. This sequence joins TRBV18 and TRBJ1-2; 11 nucleotides match TRBD1. Trimming took 6 bases from V and 8 from J; bases not matched to a gene: 8. The CDR3 consists of 14 residues. The V gene's germline CDR1 is KGHSH and CDR2 LQKENI. In DNA form, the CDR3 reads TGTGCCAGCTCGCAACTGGGACAGGGGGACGGCTACACCTTC. Amino acid sequence: CASSQLGQGDGYTF.

This chain's CDR3 is CASSEAGGGDEQYF. Written as DNA, the CDR3 is TGCGCCAGCAGTGAGGCAGGGGGCGGTGACGAGCAGTACTTC. The chain couples TRBV10-2 to TRBJ2-7; TRBD1 aligns across 8 bases. The V and J ends lost 2 bases and 5 bases, in that order; junction bases with no gene match: 5. In germline, CDR1 is WSHSY, CDR2 SAAADI. CDR3 size: 14 residues.

The CDR3 DNA sequence: TGTGCCAGCAGCACCCACACAGGGGTAACTGAAGCTTTCTTT. Protein: CASSTHTGVTEAFF. The rearrangement uses TRBV7-2 and TRBJ1-1, with 7 bases lining up with TRBD1. The CDR3 runs 14 residues. Germline-derived CDR1 and CDR2 are SGHTA and FQGNSA. Trimming cost V 5 bases and J 5 bases; bases outside gene matches: 8.

The V gene is TRBV5-6, the J gene TRBJ2-2, with 8 bases identical to TRBD1. Germline trimming cut 3 bases from V and 3 bases from J; bases unmatched to any gene: 10. The CDR3 extends over 17 amino acids. The germline V gene has CDR1 SGHDT and CDR2 YYEEEE. CDR3 protein: CASSSSRGLGYTGELFF. CDR3 sequence (DNA): TGTGCCAGCAGCTCATCCAGGGGGCTGGGATACACCGGGGAGCTGTTTTTT.

V and J are TRBV2 and TRBJ2-7; TRBD1 is a possible D gene (6 bases). CDR3 length equals 15 residues. Germline CDR1 and CDR2: SNHLY and FYNNEI. Trimming took 3 bases from V and 2 from J, leaving 14 bases between them. In DNA form, the CDR3 reads TGTGCCAGCAGTGAGAGACAGGCGATAACCTACGAGCAGTACTTC. This encodes CASSERQAITYEQYF. Complete variable domain (other parts from reference TRBV2 and TRBJ2-7): EPEVTQTPSHQVTQMGQEVILRCVPISNHLYFYWYRQILGQKVEFLVSFYNNEISEKSEIFDDQFSVERPDGSNFTLKIRSTKLEDSAMYFCASSERQAITYEQYFGPGTRLTVT.

The chain carries TRBV7-8 and TRBJ1-2; weak D call: TRBD1 (5 bases). The germline gives CDR1 SGHVS, CDR2 FQNEAQ. The length of the CDR3 is 15 residues. Trimming stripped 5 bases from V and 0 bases from J, with 13 bases between. CDR3 in amino acids: CASSGEGQANYGYTF. The DNA for the CDR3 is TGTGCCAGCAGCGGAGAGGGGCAAGCTAACTATGGCTACACCTTC.

The CDR3 nucleotides are TGTGCCAGCAGGCCTGACAGGGGGTTCTATAATTCACCCCTCCACTTT. It codes for CASRPDRGFYNSPLHF. The V and J genes are TRBV28 and TRBJ1-6, with 9 bases lining up with TRBD1. This CDR3 contains 16 residues. Germline V CDR1 and CDR2: MDHEN, SYDVKM. After removal of 6 bases from V and 3 bases from J, the junction contained 6 bases not matched to a gene. Full variable domain (missing parts from reference TRBV28 and TRBJ1-6): DVKVTQSSRYLVKRTGEKVFLECVQDMDHENMFWYRQDPGLGLRLIYFSYDVKMKEKGDIPEGYSVSREKKERFSLILESASTNQTSMYLCASRPDRGFYNSPLHFGNGTRLTVT.

The V and J genes are TRBV11-2 and TRBJ1-1, with D perhaps TRBD1 (5 bases). There are 15 residues in the CDR3. From germline, CDR1 is SGHAT and CDR2 FQNNGV. The V gene lost 2 bases and the J gene lost 2 bases, with 12 bases spanning the gap. This chain's CDR3 is CASSLFAQVNTEAFF. CDR3 coding DNA: TGTGCCAGCAGCTTATTCGCACAGGTTAACACTGAAGCTTTCTTT.

The V and J genes are TRBV6-5 and TRBJ1-1; D might be TRBD1 (5 bases). The CDR3 has 15 amino acids. V was pared by 5 bases and J by 4 bases, with 17 bases between. Germline V gene lookup returns CDR1 MNHEY and CDR2 SVGAGI. The CDR3 protein is CASSPRLGGGTEAFF. In nucleotides, the CDR3 is TGTGCCAGCAGTCCGCGGTTGGGGGGAGGCACTGAAGCTTTCTTT.

The V gene is TRBV5-1, the J gene TRBJ2-3; 9 bases match TRBD1. J gave up 4 bases and V 4 bases, and 7 bases lay outside the gene matches. The germline gives CDR1 SGHRS, CDR2 YFSETQ. The CDR3 consists of 15 residues. The CDR3 is CASSPSGQGPDTQYF. The CDR3 DNA reads TGCGCCAGCAGCCCCTCGGGACAGGGTCCAGATACGCAGTATTTT.

The chain is built from TRBV27 and TRBJ1-5; D is possibly TRBD1 (6 bases). The CDR3 contains 14 residues. Germline CDR1 and CDR2: MNHEY and SMNVEV (reference sequence). V shed 4 bases and J shed 4 bases, with 11 bases lying between them. Here the CDR3 reads CASSYRASNQPQHF. The DNA for the CDR3 is TGTGCCAGCAGTTACAGGGCATCGAATCAGCCCCAGCATTTT.

The genes are TRBV5-1 and TRBJ2-1; 8 nucleotides match TRBD2. This CDR3 contains 15 residues. Germline V lookup: CDR1 SGHRS, CDR2 YFSETQ. The V and J ends lost 2 bases and 5 bases, in that order; junction bases with no gene match: 6. CDR3 amino acids: CASSFMVAGNNEQFF. CDR3 sequence (DNA): TGCGCCAGCAGCTTCATGGTAGCGGGAAACAATGAGCAGTTCTTC.

This clone has ten or more counts. The chain employs TRBV10-1 and TRBJ2-1; perhaps TRBD2 as D (5 bases). Trimming pared 0 bases from V and 4 bases from J, leaving 10 bases between. The CDR3 has 15 amino acids. Germline CDR1 and CDR2: WNHNN and SYGVQD (reference sequence). CDR3 protein: CASSESGDYYNEQFF. CDR3 bases: TGCGCCAGCAGTGAGTCAGGAGACTATTACAATGAGCAGTTCTTC.

This clone was picked up a small number of times. The chain combines TRBV27 with TRBJ1-6; no clear D gene. Looked up from germline, CDR1 is MNHEY and CDR2 is SMNVEV (reference sequence). The germline V and J ends were trimmed by 5 bases and 0 bases, with 8 bases remaining between them. The CDR3 has 15 amino acids. CDR3 nucleotides: TGTGCCAGCAGTGAACGGAGCTCCTATAATTCACCCCTCCACTTT. It codes for CASSERSSYNSPLHF.

The genes are TRBV9 and TRBJ1-2, with a weak D call TRBD1 (5 bases). Trimming cost V 0 bases and J 2 bases, with 14 bases left between them. This CDR3 spans 16 amino acids. Per germline, CDR1 SGDLS and CDR2 YYNGEE. The DNA for the CDR3 is TGTGCCAGCAGCGTAGCCCCGGGGGTGGAAAACTATGGCTACACCTTC. Translating it yields CASSVAPGVENYGYTF.

This clone showed up just once. The chain uses TRBV19 and TRBJ1-6; D remains unclear. Germline assignment: CDR1 LNHDA and CDR2 SQIVND (reference sequence). The CDR3 totals 17 residues. V shed 5 bases and J shed 0 bases, with 14 bases lying between them. The chain's CDR3 is CASSPTARSSYNSPLHF. The CDR3 bases are TGTGCCAGTAGTCCCACCGCCCGGAGCTCCTATAATTCACCCCTCCACTTT. Using reference TRBV19 and TRBJ1-6 for the parts outside the CDR3, the full variable domain is DGGITQSPKYLFRKEGQNVTLSCEQNLNHDAMYWYRQDPGQGLRLIYYSQIVNDFQKGDIAEGYSVSREKKESFPLTVTSAQKNPTAFYLCASSPTARSSYNSPLHFGNGTRLTVT.

This clone was seen only once. The chain combines TRBV4-1 with TRBJ1-6, with TRBD1 as a possible D gene (5 bases). Trimming shortened V by 5 bases and J by 2 bases, and 13 bases separated the two germline ends. The germline V gene has CDR1 MGHRA and CDR2 YSYEKL. The CDR3 runs to 16 residues. The CDR3 region is CASSSSGGAYNSPLHF. CDR3 DNA: TGCGCCAGCAGCTCCAGCGGGGGGGCCTATAATTCACCCCTCCACTTT.

The V call is TRBV14, the J call TRBJ1-1, with no clear D. Germline CDR1 is SGHDN and CDR2 is FVKESK. The CDR3 runs to 16 residues. The V and J ends lost 8 bases and 4 bases respectively, with 23 bases between them. The CDR3: CASSPDRGAYVTEAFF. CDR3 coding DNA: TGTGCCAGCTCACCGGACCGGGGTGCCTATGTCACTGAAGCTTTCTTT.

The chain joins TRBV7-2 to TRBJ2-7, with 9 positions matching TRBD2. The CDR3 consists of 15 residues. CDR1 SGHTA and CDR2 FQGNSA come from the germline V gene. Trimming cost V 3 bases and J 1 base; bases outside gene matches: 4. The CDR3 DNA reads as TGTGCCAGCAGCTTCCAGCTAGCGGGGTCCTACGAGCAGTACTTC. As protein: CASSFQLAGSYEQYF. Filled out from reference TRBV7-2 and TRBJ2-7, the complete variable domain reads GAGVSQSPSNKVTEKGKDVELRCDPISGHTALYWYRQSLGQGLEFLIYFQGNSAPDKSGLPSDRFSAERTGGSVSTLTIQRTQQEDSAVYLCASSFQLAGSYEQYFGPGTRLTVT.

The gene calls are TRBV19 and TRBJ1-1; TRBD1 matches at 7 bases. Looked up from germline, CDR1 is LNHDA and CDR2 is SQIVND (reference sequence). Trimming at V came to 3 bases and at J to 1 base, leaving 14 bases not matched to a gene. The CDR3 spans 18 residues. The CDR3 bases are TGTGCCAGTAGTATGAAGGGGGCCACTACACTTGGGAACACTGAAGCTTTCTTT. Translating gives CASSMKGATTLGNTEAFF.

This CDR3 is CSVDRTSWGTDTQYF. The CDR3 coding sequence is TGCAGCGTTGACCGGACTAGTTGGGGCACAGATACGCAGTATTTT. The V and J genes are TRBV29-1 and TRBJ2-3; 7 bases line up with TRBD2. Looked up from germline, CDR1 is SQVTM and CDR2 is ANQGSEA. V lost 3 bases, J lost 1 base, and 7 bases stayed unmatched. The CDR3 is 15 residues long.

This clone has more than one count but fewer than ten. The V gene is TRBV12-3 or TRBV12-4, the J gene TRBJ2-7; D not resolved. There are 11 residues in the CDR3. With 6 bases removed from V and 5 bases from J, the gap between germline ends came to 8 bases. The CDR3, as DNA: TGTGCCAGCAGCGCAATAGACGAGCAGTACTTC. It specifies CASSAIDEQYF.

The rearrangement joins TRBV19 to TRBJ2-7; D gene ambiguous. Germline V gives CDR1 LNHDA, CDR2 SQIVND (reference sequence). The CDR3 length is 14 residues. Between the trimmed V and J ends, which lost 6 bases and 0 bases, there was a span of 12 bases. CDR3 DNA sequence: TGTGCCAGTAGGGGTGGGCACTTCTCCTACGAGCAGTACTTC. Encoded protein: CASRGGHFSYEQYF. Full variable domain (rest looked up from reference TRBV19 and TRBJ2-7): DGGITQSPKYLFRKEGQNVTLSCEQNLNHDAMYWYRQDPGQGLRLIYYSQIVNDFQKGDIAEGYSVSREKKESFPLTVTSAQKNPTAFYLCASRGGHFSYEQYFGPGTRLTVT.

The rearrangement joins TRBV19 to TRBJ1-5; possibly TRBD1 for D (6 bases). Trimming shortened V by 5 bases and J by 5 bases, and 16 bases separated the two germline ends. This CDR3 contains 15 residues. Germline CDR1 is LNHDA and CDR2 is SQIVND (reference sequence). In DNA form, the CDR3 reads TGTGCCAGTAGTCTCATCGTGGGGGCGGATCAGCCCCAGCATTTT. It specifies CASSLIVGADQPQHF.